Sequencing of this T cell receptor (beta chain) was carried out in a study of Ad26.COV2.S vaccination and SARS-CoV-2 variants (dated by TCRdb to 2020 to 2023). At the level of the whole study: The specificity and breadth of SARS-CoV-2-reactive T cell receptors after Ad26.COV2.S vaccination were assessed by TCRbeta repertoire sequencing. A total of around 32 samples were included in the TCR-sequenced set, comprising roughly 20 Ad26.COV2.S vaccine recipients, 5 placebo recipients and 8 SARS-CoV-2 convalescent individuals. The research as a whole found: Ad26.COV2.S recipients had higher spike-specific TCR breadth than placebo recipients (P = 0.0014). The authors noted that total T cell responses may have been underestimated by the TCR breadth and depth analyses. Vaccine and placebo recipients had comparable non-spike TCR breadth, which fits with the vaccine containing only spike. After vaccination, spike-specific CD8+ and CD4+ T cell responses were reported to show substantial breadth.

As to this clone: What antigen it recognizes has not been identified. Per-base quality was not reported, and no clone a single base away is much larger than it.

The immunoSEQ Assay was used to sequence TCRbeta CDR3 regions. After extraction, genomic DNA underwent amplification by bias-controlled multiplex PCR, followed by high-throughput sequencing. For the original study's pipeline: To quantify the absolute abundance of each unique TCRbeta CDR3 region, sequences were collapsed and filtered. T cell fraction was estimated by normalization of TCRbeta template counts to usable DNA, with usable DNA being measured through amplification of reference genes present in all nucleated cells. Repertoire TCRs were annotated as SARS-CoV-2-specific by exact matching of V gene, CDR3 amino acid sequence and J gene to a known reactive TCR set. The reference SARS-CoV-2 TCR set was derived from MIRA and filtered for enrichment in COVID-19-positive ImmuneCODE repertoires, a step that removed public or cross-reactive TCRs. Using the MIRA antigens, annotated TCRs were further analysed by specific ORF or by position within an ORF. Breadth was defined as the number of annotated unique rearrangements divided by the total number of unique productive rearrangements, and depth was defined as the summed frequency of the annotated unique rearrangements. Two-sided Wilcoxon rank-sum tests were used to compare TCR breadth between groups. As stored in TCRdb, this immuneACCESS dataset retains in-frame rearrangements with V and J assigned. A fraction of the clones does not appear; measured against another copy, unresolved V genes explain less than half of the discrepancy, and the remainder lacks a known reason. That table is the source of V, J and clone size, and D and trimming were worked out from the DNA. The sample has about 94,000 clones on record, roughly 84% of them singletons. The ten biggest clones cover approximately 15% of the sample.

Reading the label with the study, this specimen's time point is: individuals recovered from natural SARS-CoV-2 infection. V lost 7 bases and J lost 2 bases, and the count of bases not matched to a germline gene is 2. CDR1 and CDR2 were assigned from the germline V gene (reference sequence) as LNHDA and SQIVND. Measured from the cysteine to the phenylalanine, the CDR3 is 14 residues long. Only CDR3 DNA remains: 42 bases, in frame from the first base. The chain was built from TRBV19 and TRBJ2-6, with 7 bases aligning to TRBD1. The source was peripheral blood, collected after recovery from COVID-19. This clonotype was obtained from a human donor who had recovered from COVID-19. The bases read TGTGCCAGTAACGACAGGGCTGGGGCCAACGTCCTGACTTTC. Translated, it reads CASNDRAGANVLTF.